This T cell receptor (beta chain) stems from a study of cytomegalovirus exposure and HLA in healthy donors (dated by TCRdb to about 2017). Study-level background: The 700 or so repertoires of the first cohort and the 110 or so validation repertoires were produced on the same platform, according to a later analysis. To predict cytomegalovirus infection status, the study brought together high-throughput TCR immunosequencing, statistical association of individual TCRs with disease status, and machine learning. The aim of the study was to test whether cataloging public T cell receptors could identify signatures of past pathogen exposure. Besides the first cohort of approximately 710 subjects, a separate validation cohort made up of roughly 120 different subjects was used.

V is pared back by 10 bases and J by 4 bases, with 17 bases lying between the germline termini. CDR1 and CDR2, per the germline V gene (reference sequence), are MNHEY and SMNVEV. Counted from cysteine to phenylalanine, this CDR3 has 13 amino acids. Just CDR3 DNA is preserved here, 39 bases in frame from base 1. The donors belonged to the validation cohort of over a hundred subjects, which was separate from the approximately 660-subject first cohort. The protocol used for the library was the immunoSEQ multiplex PCR assay. The authors processed their data as follows. A statistical classification framework was developed to diagnose cytomegalovirus status using the catalog of TCR beta chain sequences. The clones in this table, taken by TCRdb from immuneACCESS, are in-frame only. Not every clone is retained; where verified, under half of the shortfall comes from an unresolved V gene, and the cause of the rest is unknown. D and trimming come from the DNA, and the V and J calls and clone size come from that table. This sample holds some 240,000 clones; around 86% were observed only once. Together, the top ten hold 2% of the sample.

Concerning this clone itself: Its specific antigen is unknown. No base qualities exist here, and no much larger clone lies one base off it.

Here is what the overall study found, with its caveats: Subsequent analysis determined that TCRs grouped into clusters in the first cohort also showed a tendency toward co-occurrence across the roughly 120 validation repertoires, and roughly 94% of cluster scores exceeded 0. In the study, some 160 TCR beta chains were listed as associated with cytomegalovirus. While some public TCRs were present in many individuals, most TCR sequences turned up only very rarely across donors. Three of the identified cytomegalovirus-associated TCR beta chains were confirmed in vitro to be specific for cytomegalovirus antigens. Cytomegalovirus status was reported to be diagnosed by the classifier with high specificity and sensitivity in both the original and validation cohorts. The validation cohort had no HLA typing available for a later analysis, so co-occurrence within that cohort was assessed over all 130 or so repertoires. The authors suggested that the approach could potentially be extended to other disease states and immunological phenotypes.

Sequencing was carried out using PBMCs. The clonotype was recovered from a woman younger than 30 in good health and CMV-seropositive. The rearrangement combines TRBV27 with TRBJ2-7; TRBD1 might be the D gene, on 6 matching bases. The nucleotide sequence is TGTGCCACACGGCCTCGACAGGTTTACGAGCAGTACTTC. Translated, it reads CATRPRQVYEQYF.